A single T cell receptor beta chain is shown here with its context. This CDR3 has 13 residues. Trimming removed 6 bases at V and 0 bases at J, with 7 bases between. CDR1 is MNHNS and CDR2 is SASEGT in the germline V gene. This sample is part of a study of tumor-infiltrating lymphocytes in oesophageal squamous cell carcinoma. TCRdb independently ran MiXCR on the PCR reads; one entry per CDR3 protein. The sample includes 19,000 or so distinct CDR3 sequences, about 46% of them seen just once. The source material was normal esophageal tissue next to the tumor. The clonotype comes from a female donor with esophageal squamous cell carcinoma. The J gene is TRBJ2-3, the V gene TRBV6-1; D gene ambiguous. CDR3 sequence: CASREYSTDTQYF. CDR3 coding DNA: TGTGCCAGCAGGGAGTACAGCACAGATACGCAGTATTTT.